The 11 T cell receptor beta chains presented below share a single source sample, sequenced in a study of identifying expanded T cells in peripheral blood (dated by TCRdb to about 2019). Libraries came from the immunoSEQ multiplex PCR assay. The table comes from immuneACCESS by way of TCRdb, which keeps in-frame sequences with V and J called. Part of the clones is missing from these tables; in studies checked, under half for an unresolved V gene and the rest for unknown reasons. This sample lists about 81,000 clones; about 83% were detected once. About 18% of the sample belongs to the ten largest clones. Sequencing was performed on blood. The origin of the receptors is a person between 18 and 70 years old in good health.

The count of this clone is one. The chain combines TRBV7-9 with TRBJ2-7; D gene uncertain. This CDR3 region has 11 residues. V lost 5 bases, J lost 0 bases, and 2 bases lay in between. Per the germline V gene, CDR1 is SEHNR and CDR2 is FQNEAQ (reference sequence). Here the CDR3 reads CASSISYEQYF. Here the CDR3 DNA reads TGTGCCAGCAGCATCTCCTACGAGCAGTACTTC.

DNA of the CDR3: TGTGCCAGCAGCACTACCGTCCAAGGGGGCGAGCAGTACTTC. The encoded protein is CASSTTVQGGEQYF. V and J are TRBV11-1 and TRBJ2-7; TRBD1 might be the D (6 bases). V lost 5 bases and J lost 6, with 17 bases in between. Germline values: CDR1 SGHAT, CDR2 FQDESV (reference sequence). The CDR3 consists of 14 residues. The full variable domain, its missing parts supplied by reference TRBV11-1 and TRBJ2-7, is EAEVAQSPRYKITEKSQAVAFWCDPISGHATLYWYRQILGQGPELLVQFQDESVVDDSQLPKDRFSAERLKGVDSTLKIQPAELGDSAMYLCASSTTVQGGEQYFGPGTRLTVT.

This clone was recorded a few times. The V call is TRBV7-2, the J call TRBJ2-7; 7 bases are shared with TRBD2. Trimming took 5 bases from V and 0 from J; bases not matched to a gene: 4. CDR1 is SGHTA and CDR2 is FQGNSA in the germline V gene. The CDR3 covers 14 residues. DNA for the CDR3: TGTGCCAGCAGCCTCGGGGGGAACTCCTACGAGCAGTACTTC. The encoded protein is CASSLGGNSYEQYF.

The gene calls are TRBV28 and TRBJ1-1; 9 nucleotides match TRBD1. With V trimmed by 2 bases and J by 4 bases, 11 bases remained unmatched. Germline V CDR1 and CDR2: MDHEN, SYDVKM. This CDR3 comprises 17 residues. The CDR3 is CASSLPGQGLKSTEAFF. In nucleotides, the CDR3 is TGTGCCAGCAGTTTACCGGGACAGGGCTTGAAGAGCACTGAAGCTTTCTTT.

The genes are TRBV28 and TRBJ1-2, with 7 bases matching TRBD1. V shed 6 bases, J shed 7 bases, and the junction held 5 bases outside the gene matches. The CDR3 spans 12 residues. CDR1 and CDR2 (germline): MDHEN, SYDVKM. CDR3 sequence: CASSTQGSGYTF. The CDR3 DNA sequence: TGTGCCAGCAGCACACAGGGGTCTGGCTACACCTTC.

The chain uses TRBV29-1 and TRBJ1-1, with unresolved D. Trimming cost V 4 bases and J 1 base, with 4 bases left between them. CDR1 and CDR2 from the germline V gene are SQVTM and ANQGSEA. CDR3 size: 11 residues. CDR3 residues: CSVGPNTEAFF. CDR3 DNA sequence: TGCAGCGTTGGCCCGAACACTGAAGCTTTCTTT.

This rearrangement joins TRBV28 to TRBJ1-3, with 8 bases lining up with TRBD1. Germline lookup yields CDR1 MDHEN and CDR2 SYDVKM. The CDR3 spans 17 residues. V trimming: 6 bases; J trimming: 4 bases; junction bases outside the gene matches: 14. For the CDR3, the DNA is TGTGCCAGCAGACCGCTAGACCAGGGGGCAGAGGGAAACACCATATATTTT. It is translated as CASRPLDQGAEGNTIYF.

CDR3 sequence reads: CASSQGLASFNEQFF. The CDR3 region has the DNA TGCGCCAGCAGCCAAGGCCTAGCAAGTTTTAATGAGCAGTTCTTC. V is TRBV4-3 and J is TRBJ2-1; D may be TRBD2 (5 bases). This CDR3 has 15 residues. Germline CDR1 LGHNA, CDR2 YSLEER. V was shortened by 1 base and J by 7 bases, with 14 bases between the two germline ends.

CDR3 in amino acids: CASSPRVSQSSGANVLTF. In DNA, the CDR3 is TGTGCCAGCTCACCACGGGTGAGCCAAAGCTCTGGGGCCAACGTCCTGACTTTC. The chain links TRBV18 to TRBJ2-6; D unclear. Trimming stripped 1 base from V and 0 bases from J, with 13 bases between. The CDR3 extends over 18 amino acids. Germline V gene data show CDR1 as KGHSH and CDR2 as LQKENI. The full variable domain, with the rest looked up from reference TRBV18 and TRBJ2-6, is NAGVMQNPRHLVRRRGQEARLRCSPMKGHSHVYWYRQLPEEGLKFMVYLQKENIIDESGMPKERFSAEFPKEGPSILRIQQVVRGDSAAYFCASSPRVSQSSGANVLTFGAGSRLTVL.

The CDR3 loop reads CASTLGVSPEQYF. The CDR3 coding sequence is TGTGCCAGCACCCTAGGGGTCTCCCCCGAGCAGTACTTC. J is TRBJ2-7 and V is TRBV11-2, with D maybe TRBD1 (5 bases). The V and J ends lost 7 bases and 6 bases respectively, with 16 bases between them. CDR3 length: 13 residues. CDR1 SGHAT and CDR2 FQNNGV come from the germline V gene.

The J gene is TRBJ1-5, the V gene TRBV7-8, with D perhaps TRBD1 (5 bases). V lost 5 bases and J lost 6, with 14 bases in between. Germline V CDR1 and CDR2: SGHVS, FQNEAQ. This CDR3 spans 14 amino acids. This CDR3 is CASSEAGGRQPQHF. DNA of the CDR3: TGTGCCAGCAGCGAAGCCGGGGGACGTCAGCCCCAGCATTTT. Based on the CDR3 plus reference TRBV7-8 and TRBJ1-5, the full variable domain is GAGVSQSPRYKVAKRGQDVALRCDPISGHVSLFWYQQALGQGPEFLTYFQNEAQLDKSGLPSDRFFAERPEGSVSTLKIQRTQQEDSAVYLCASSEAGGRQPQHFGDGTRLSIL.